This T cell receptor beta chain was documented in a study of T cell repertoires in cytomegalovirus infection. Points on this clonotype: Its antigen is as yet unknown.

TCRdb re-called the reads with MiXCR, one entry per CDR3 protein. Of hundreds of thousands of distinct CDR3 sequences listed, about 33% are singletons. CDR1 and CDR2 (germline): SEHNR, FQNEAQ (reference sequence). The germline V and J ends were trimmed by 0 bases and 5 bases, with 19 bases remaining between them. CDR3 length equals 17 residues. The TCR originated in a human donor in good health (CMV status not recorded). Some clones in this sample may be carry-over from other donors' samples. The V gene is TRBV7-9, the J gene TRBJ1-2; unclear D gene. The sequences come from cultured CD8+ T cells from PBMCs, collected from culture after CMV antigen stimulation. CDR3 in DNA: TGTGCCAGCAGCTTAGCCCTCGAGAGTCTGAGCGTGTATGGCTACACCTTC. This sequence encodes CASSLALESLSVYGYTF.